Below, one TCR beta chain is given with its context. Its antigen is not identified. Generated by immunoSEQ multiplex PCR, the TCRdb table keeps only in-frame clones and is missing some. Of hundreds of thousands of clones in the sample, 87% were seen once. The sample belongs to a study of shared clonotypes between healthy human individuals. Study findings and constraints: Only blood was sampled; tissue repertoires likely differ. Genetic and exposure-history diversity was limited by the few donors.

The receptor was derived from a man younger than 35 in good health. Sequencing was done on a sample of memory CD8+ T cells sorted from blood. The subset: CD45RO+ cells pooled with CCR7-negative TemRA cells.

The CDR3 reads CASSPRAGHNEQFF. The CDR3 region has the DNA TGTGCCAGCAGTCCCAGGGCAGGGCACAATGAGCAGTTCTTC. V gene TRBV6-6 combines with J gene TRBJ2-1; TRBD1 is a possible D gene (5 bases). Trimming shortened V by 5 bases and J by 5 bases, and 13 bases separated the two germline ends. Germline V gene data show CDR1 as MNHNY and CDR2 as SVGAGI (reference sequence). The length of the CDR3 is 14 residues.